Given below is one TCR beta chain in context. The antigen is unknown. The data belong to a study of cytomegalovirus exposure and HLA in healthy donors. 60 Vbeta and 13 Jbeta primers were used in PCR. Produced via immunoSEQ multiplex PCR; TCRdb's table is partial and in-frame only. The repertoire has under 200,000 clones, approximately 84% of them found once; the top ten carry approximately 6.7%. Study-wide findings and caveats: Most TCR beta V segments were productive about 87% or about 30% of the time in an earlier analysis. The authors later found TCR association rates varying by HLA locus, with DRB1 most and HLA-C fewest. Reports credit the classifier with highly specific, highly sensitive diagnosis of cytomegalovirus status.

CDR1 is KGHSH and CDR2 is LQKENI in the germline V gene. V gave up 8 bases and J gave up 6 bases; unmatched junction bases: 4. CDR3 size: 14 residues. The sequence came from a male donor in good health and CMV-seropositive. The sample taken for sequencing was PBMCs. V is TRBV18 and J is TRBJ2-1; 13 bases map to TRBD2. This chain's CDR3 is CASRRTSGSNEQFF. CDR3 DNA sequence: TGTGCCAGCCGTAGGACTAGCGGGAGCAATGAGCAGTTCTTC.